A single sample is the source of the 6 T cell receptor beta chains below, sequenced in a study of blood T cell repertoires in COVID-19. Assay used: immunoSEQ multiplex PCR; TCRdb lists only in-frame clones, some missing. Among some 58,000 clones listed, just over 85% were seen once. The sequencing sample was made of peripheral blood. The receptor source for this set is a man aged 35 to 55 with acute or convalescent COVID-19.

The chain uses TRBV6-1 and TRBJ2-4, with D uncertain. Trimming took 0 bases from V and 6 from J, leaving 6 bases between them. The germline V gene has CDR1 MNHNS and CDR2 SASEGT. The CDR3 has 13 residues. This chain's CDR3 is CASSEAFRNIQYF. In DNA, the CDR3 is TGTGCCAGCAGTGAAGCTTTCAGAAACATTCAGTACTTC.

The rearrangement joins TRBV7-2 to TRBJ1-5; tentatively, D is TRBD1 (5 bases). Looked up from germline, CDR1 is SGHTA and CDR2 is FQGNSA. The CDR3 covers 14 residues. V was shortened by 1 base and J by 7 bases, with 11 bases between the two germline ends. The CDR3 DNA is TGTGCCAGCAGCTTAGGGGGGGGGAACCAGCCCCAGCATTTT. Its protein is CASSLGGGNQPQHF.

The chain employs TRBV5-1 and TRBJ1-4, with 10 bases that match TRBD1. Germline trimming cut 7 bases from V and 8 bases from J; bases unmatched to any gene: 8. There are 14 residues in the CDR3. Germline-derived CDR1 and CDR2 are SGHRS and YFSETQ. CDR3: CASALTGGEEKLFF. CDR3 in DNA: TGCGCCAGCGCGCTGACAGGGGGCGAGGAAAAACTGTTTTTT.

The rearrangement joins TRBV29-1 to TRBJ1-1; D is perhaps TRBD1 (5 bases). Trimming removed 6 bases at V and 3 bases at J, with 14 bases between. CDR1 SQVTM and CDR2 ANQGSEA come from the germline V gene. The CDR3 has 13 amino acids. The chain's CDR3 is CSVRRVVDTEAFF. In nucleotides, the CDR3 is TGCAGCGTCCGCAGGGTGGTGGACACTGAAGCTTTCTTT.

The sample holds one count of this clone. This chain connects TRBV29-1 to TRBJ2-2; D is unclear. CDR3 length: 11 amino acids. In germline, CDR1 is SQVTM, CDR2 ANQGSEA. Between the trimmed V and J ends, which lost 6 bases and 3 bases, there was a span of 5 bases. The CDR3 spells CSVRDTGELFF. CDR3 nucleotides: TGCAGCGTCCGGGACACCGGGGAGCTGTTTTTT.

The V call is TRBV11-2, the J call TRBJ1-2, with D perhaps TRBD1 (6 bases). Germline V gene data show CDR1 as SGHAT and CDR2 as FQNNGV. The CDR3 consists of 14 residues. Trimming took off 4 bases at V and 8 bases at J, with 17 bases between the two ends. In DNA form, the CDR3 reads TGTGCCAGCAGCTCACCTCAGGGGATAGCGGGCTACACCTTC. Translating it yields CASSSPQGIAGYTF.